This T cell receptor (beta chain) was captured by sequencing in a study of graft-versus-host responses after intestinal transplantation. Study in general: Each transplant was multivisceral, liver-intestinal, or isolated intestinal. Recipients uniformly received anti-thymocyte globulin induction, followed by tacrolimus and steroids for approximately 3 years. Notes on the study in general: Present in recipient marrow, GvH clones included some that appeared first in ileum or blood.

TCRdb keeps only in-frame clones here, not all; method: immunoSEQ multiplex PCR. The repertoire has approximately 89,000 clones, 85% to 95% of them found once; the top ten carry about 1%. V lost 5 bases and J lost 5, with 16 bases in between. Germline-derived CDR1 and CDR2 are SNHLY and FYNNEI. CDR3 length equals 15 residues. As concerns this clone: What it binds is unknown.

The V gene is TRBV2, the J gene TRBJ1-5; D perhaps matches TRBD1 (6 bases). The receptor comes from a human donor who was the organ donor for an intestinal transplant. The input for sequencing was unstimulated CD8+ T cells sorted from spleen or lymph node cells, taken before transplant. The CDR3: CASSWTVPLHQPQHF. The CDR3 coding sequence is TGTGCCAGCAGTTGGACAGTCCCCCTCCATCAGCCCCAGCATTTT.